This T cell receptor beta chain derives from a study of T cells after yellow fever vaccination. Overall study results and limits: CD4 and CD8 compartments shared a small share of clonotypes.

Germline V CDR1 and CDR2: MGHDK, SYGVNS. J lost 3 bases, V lost 8 bases, and 4 bases had no gene match. The CDR3 is made up of 14 amino acids. This clonotype was seen at least ten times. Antigen specificity is unknown. As TCR cDNA was made by 5'RACE template switching, a universal primer site and UMIs were added. TCRdb passed the 5' RACE reads through MiXCR, listing each CDR3 protein once. The sample holds 250,000 or so distinct CDR3 sequences, over 6.5% seen once. The source material was CD4+ T cells sorted from PBMCs, sampled on the day of the yellow fever booster vaccination. The gene calls are TRBV25-1 and TRBJ2-7; 13 bases agree with TRBD2. The clonotype was recovered from a man aged 25 to 45 who received the YFV17D yellow fever vaccine. For the CDR3, the DNA is TGTGCCAGCCCTGGACTAGCGGGAGTCTACGAGCAGTACTTC. It encodes CASPGLAGVYEQYF.